This entry lists 13 T cell receptor beta chains sequenced from one sample in a study of T cells after yellow fever vaccination (dated by TCRdb to the late 2010s). This sample's treatment or condition label indicates: live attenuated yellow fever vaccine strain. Library construction relied on 5' RACE. Sequencing was carried out with an Illumina HiSeq 2500. Starting from the raw public reads, TCRdb applied fastp trimming at Q25, assembled clones with MiXCR and retained in-frame beta chains. CDR3 protein sequences are deduplicated, and each keeps its most common genes and DNA. The sample has around 610,000 distinct CDR3 sequences on record, 13% of them singletons. The top ten clones comprise around 15% of the sample. The sequencing here drew on PBMCs, taken on the day of the yellow fever booster vaccination. The source is a man between 25 and 39 years old who received the YFV17D yellow fever vaccine.

The chain recombines TRBV27 with TRBJ2-5, with 8 bases fitting TRBD1. V gave up 8 bases and J gave up 1 base; unmatched junction bases: 6. This CDR3 contains 14 residues. Germline CDR1 is MNHEY and CDR2 is SMNVEV (reference sequence). In nucleotides, the CDR3 is TGTGCCAGCGGAGTGACAGGGGTCCAAGAGACCCAGTACTTC. This gives the protein CASGVTGVQETQYF.

V is TRBV7-2 and J is TRBJ1-2; TRBD1 matches at 8 bases. The CDR3 sequence is 14 residues long. The V gene end was trimmed by 6 bases and the J gene end by 2 bases; junction bases not matched to a gene: 5. CDR1 and CDR2 from the germline V gene are SGHTA and FQGNSA. The CDR3 DNA reads TGTGCCAGCAGAAGGACAGGGATAAACTATGGCTACACCTTC. Its translation is CASRRTGINYGYTF.

This clonotype has only a few counts. V is TRBV6-1 and J is TRBJ2-7; D might be TRBD1 or TRBD2, each matching 5 bases. Trimming took off 8 bases at V and 0 bases at J, with 14 bases between the two ends. The CDR3 loop spans 14 amino acids. Germline CDR1 MNHNS, CDR2 SASEGT. In nucleotides, the CDR3 is TGTGCCAGCCAGGGAAACGGAGGCTCCTACGAGCAGTACTTC. This sequence encodes CASQGNGGSYEQYF.

The chain is built from TRBV3-1 and TRBJ2-3; perhaps TRBD1 as D (5 bases). This CDR3 contains 15 residues. Trimming pared 2 bases from V and 0 bases from J, leaving 9 bases between. Germline V lookup: CDR1 LGHDT, CDR2 YNNKEL (reference sequence). As DNA, the CDR3 is TGTGCCAGCAGCCAACCCTGGGGCAGCACAGATACGCAGTATTTT. As protein: CASSQPWGSTDTQYF.

This clonotype was counted between two and nine times. The chain joins TRBV20-1 to TRBJ2-5; TRBD2 agrees at 7 bases. The CDR3 spans 15 residues. The germline V gene encodes CDR1 DFQATT and CDR2 SNEGSKA (reference sequence). Trimming cost V 1 base and J 4 bases; bases outside gene matches: 9. The DNA for the CDR3 is TGCAGTGCTAGAGCCGGGACTAACTGGGGAGAGACCCAGTACTTC. It specifies CSARAGTNWGETQYF.

This chain joins TRBV20-1 and TRBJ2-1, with D uncertain. The germline gives CDR1 DFQATT, CDR2 SNEGSKA (reference sequence). Trimming took 6 bases from V and 8 from J, leaving 11 bases between them. The CDR3 loop spans 11 amino acids. The CDR3 DNA reads TGCAGTGCCAGCCTTAGGGATGAGCAGTTCTTC. This gives the protein CSASLRDEQFF.

V and J are TRBV3-1 and TRBJ2-5, with D possibly being TRBD1 or TRBD2 (5 bases each). The V and J ends lost 1 base and 4 bases respectively, with 16 bases between them. The CDR3 has 16 residues. CDR1 LGHDT and CDR2 YNNKEL come from the germline V gene (reference sequence). The CDR3 DNA follows: TGTGCCAGCAGCCAAGGTCCAGCGAGAGGGGCAGAGACCCAGTACTTC. It codes for CASSQGPARGAETQYF.

This clonotype turned up a few times. The rearrangement joins TRBV6-5 to TRBJ2-1, with no clear D. The V and J ends lost 6 bases and 5 bases respectively, with 8 bases between them. The CDR3 contains 12 residues. The V gene's germline CDR1 is MNHEY and CDR2 SVGAGI. The CDR3 loop is CASSGLHNEQFF. Written as DNA, the CDR3 is TGTGCCAGCAGCGGCCTACACAATGAGCAGTTCTTC.

This rearrangement joins TRBV29-1 to TRBJ2-5; D is unclear. The ends were cut back, 5 bases at V and 5 bases at J, with 12 bases in the middle. Germline assignment: CDR1 SQVTM and CDR2 ANQGSEA. The CDR3 consists of 12 residues. CDR3 bases: TGCAGCGTTTCAGGTTCTGGGGAGACCCAGTACTTC. Encoded protein: CSVSGSGETQYF.

This clonotype was picked up a small number of times. The genes are TRBV5-4 and TRBJ2-3; 9 nucleotides line up with TRBD2. CDR3 size: 18 residues. CDR1 and CDR2 (germline): SGHNT, YYREEE (reference sequence). The V segment lost 0 bases and the J segment 3 bases; nucleotides outside the gene matches: 11. The DNA of the CDR3 is TGTGCCAGCAGCTTGGTAGGGCGGGAGGGGAGCGGAACAGATACGCAGTATTTT. It codes for CASSLVGREGSGTDTQYF.

The rearrangement links TRBV5-1 to TRBJ2-1; tentatively, D is TRBD1 (6 bases). Trimming took off 4 bases at V and 12 bases at J, with 20 bases between the two ends. Germline V gene sequence: CDR1 SGHRS, CDR2 YFSETQ. CDR3 length: 14 amino acids. CDR3 coding DNA: TGCGCCAGCAGCAACCGGGACACCACCCGGGGGCAGTTCTTC. Its protein product is CASSNRDTTRGQFF.

In its sample, this clonotype was seen a few times. This sequence joins TRBV27 and TRBJ2-3; tentative D call: TRBD1 (6 bases). The V end was cut by 4 bases, the J end by 2 bases, with 16 bases between. Looked up from germline, CDR1 is MNHEY and CDR2 is SMNVEV (reference sequence). CDR3 length equals 16 residues. This chain's CDR3 is CASSSGQYFFTDTQYF. Here the CDR3 DNA reads TGTGCCAGCAGTTCTGGACAGTACTTCTTCACAGATACGCAGTATTTT.

Written as DNA, the CDR3 is TGTGCCAGCAGCTCCATAAGACAGCTCGCAGGCACAGATACGCAGTATTTT. Protein: CASSSIRQLAGTDTQYF. The gene calls are TRBV7-2 and TRBJ2-3; tentatively, D is TRBD1 (5 bases). V shed 4 bases and J shed 1 base, with 18 bases lying between them. This CDR3 contains 17 residues. Looked up from germline, CDR1 is SGHTA and CDR2 is FQGNSA.